This entry features one T cell receptor beta chain sequence. Its specificity is not known. TCRdb recomputed calls from the reads with MiXCR, one row per CDR3 protein. Of 300,000 to 400,000 distinct CDR3 sequences in the sample, more than 8% were seen once. The record originates from a study of T cell repertoires in cytomegalovirus infection. Overall study: Both CMV infection and a matching HLA type were indicated by public TCR beta signatures.

The length of the CDR3 is 16 residues. The V and J ends lost 3 bases and 7 bases respectively, with 19 bases between them. Germline V gene data show CDR1 as DFQATT and CDR2 as SNEGSKA (reference sequence). Study-wide results and caveats: Dominant in the ex vivo response were TCR beta clonotypes restricted by HLA-C and specific for CMV. Accumulated public TCR beta family frequency recognized individuals carrying CMV together with the relevant HLA.

This clonotype was sampled from a human donor in good health (CMV status not recorded). Some clones in this sample may be carry-over from other donors' samples. This chain links TRBV20-1 with TRBJ1-6, with a tentative D call TRBD1 (5 bases). The sample was PBMCs. CDR3 in amino acids: CSASPSTSGWNSPLHF. In DNA, the CDR3 is TGCAGTGCTAGCCCCTCTACCTCAGGGTGGAATTCACCCCTCCACTTT.